This entry describes one T cell receptor beta chain. The antigen remains unidentified. The data were obtained in a study of circulating CD8 cells and anti-PD-1 response in melanoma. Overall study: Six of 13 patients had prior targeted therapy or immunotherapy; seven did not.

Trimming at V came to 5 bases and at J to 7 bases, leaving 6 bases not matched to a gene. The CDR3 length is 13 residues. Germline V lookup: CDR1 SGDLS, CDR2 YYNGEE. From live CD3+CD8+TCRalphabeta+ cells, four PD-1 and/or TIGIT subsets were sorted. Each library started from about 15 ng of total RNA using the QIAseq Immune Repertoire TCR panel. TCRdb redid the calling of the reads with MiXCR, one entry per CDR3 protein. The data show 400 to 650 distinct CDR3 sequences, with 5.5% to 7.5% seen just once and 25% to 30% held by the top ten. General study findings and limits: PD-1 and DPOS subsets showed similar, higher clonality than DNEG. Previously treated and treatment-naive patients were pooled together. Clonotype sharing was highest between DPOS and TIGIT subsets.

Sample: CD8+ T cells from PBMCs, taken at baseline or after one month of anti-PD-1 therapy (not recorded which). V is TRBV9 and J is TRBJ2-1; TRBD2 agrees at 7 bases. The source of this sequence is a human donor with melanoma. CDR3 residues: CASRRRGENEQFF. The CDR3 nucleotides are TGTGCCAGCAGACGTCGGGGGGAGAATGAGCAGTTCTTC.